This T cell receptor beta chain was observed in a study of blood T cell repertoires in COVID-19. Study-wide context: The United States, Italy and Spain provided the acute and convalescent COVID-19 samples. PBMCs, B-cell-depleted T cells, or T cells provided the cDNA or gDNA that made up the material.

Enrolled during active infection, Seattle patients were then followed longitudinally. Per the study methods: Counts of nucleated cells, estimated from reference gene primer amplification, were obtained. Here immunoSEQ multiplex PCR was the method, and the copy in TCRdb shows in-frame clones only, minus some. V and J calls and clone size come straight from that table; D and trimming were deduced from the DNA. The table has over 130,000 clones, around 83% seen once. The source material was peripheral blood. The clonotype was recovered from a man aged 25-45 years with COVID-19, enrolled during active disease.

The CDR3 reads CASRGTGGRVAFF. The DNA of the CDR3 is TGTGCCAGCAGAGGCACGGGAGGGCGAGTAGCTTTCTTT. V and J are TRBV2 and TRBJ1-1; D gene uncertain. The CDR3 sequence is 13 residues long. Germline CDR1 and CDR2: SNHLY and FYNNEI. V gave up 6 bases and J gave up 10 bases, with 18 bases separating them.